The clone carrying this T cell receptor (beta chain) was recorded at least ten times. Its antigen is unidentified. TCRdb passed the 5' RACE reads through MiXCR, listing each CDR3 protein once. The data contain about 200,000 distinct CDR3 sequences, 7.3% of them seen just once; the ten biggest clones take up around 14%. CDR3 length: 15 residues. V dropped 1 base and J dropped 4; count of bases not matched to a gene: 4. Germline V gene data show CDR1 as SQVTM and CDR2 as ANQGSEA. This record comes from a study of CD8 T cells in ankylosing spondylitis. General study points: The study identified a TCR beta motif of under 10 highly homologous variants that appeared characteristic of ankylosing spondylitis blood.

The chain recombines TRBV29-1 with TRBJ2-1; TRBD2 matches 10 bases. The sequence was collected from a male donor with ankylosing spondylitis. The specimen was blood, either unsorted or a sorted T cell fraction (not recorded which). Here the CDR3 reads CSVEVTSGVYNEQFF. Here the CDR3 DNA reads TGCAGCGTTGAAGTCACTAGCGGGGTTTACAATGAGCAGTTCTTC.